This section outlines one TCR beta chain sequence together with its context. What it recognizes is unknown. This CDR3 region has 14 residues. Trimming cost V 6 bases and J 7 bases, with 17 bases left between them. CDR1 and CDR2 from the germline V gene are MNHNS and SASEGT. These data are taken from a study of response to subunit inactivated influenza vaccine. The study's findings and limits: The authors proposed limited new T cell recruitment per seasonal influenza vaccination.

In TCRdb, the RT-PCR reads were re-called with MiXCR into one record per CDR3 protein. The sample carries roughly 760,000 distinct CDR3 sequences, 21% recorded once. Source: PBMCs from blood, taken about 5 days after vaccination. The gene calls are TRBV6-1 and TRBJ2-3; D is possibly TRBD1 (5 bases). This sequence was found in a man in his forties or fifties who received an inactivated influenza vaccine. The DNA for the CDR3 is TGTGCCAGCAGCCGCCAATGGGGCATCTATACGCAGTATTTT. It is translated as CASSRQWGIYTQYF.